This T cell receptor (beta chain) was captured in a study of ipilimumab plus nivolumab after autologous stem cell transplantation (TCRdb year 2021). Some background on the complete study: The median number of doses that trial patients received was a few for ipilimumab and under 10 for nivolumab. Primary refractory and relapsed disease were included in the DLBCL cohort, with 18-month progression-free survival of around 88% and 27%, respectively. Some 35 patients made up the trial's intent-to-treat population. Patients undergoing autologous transplant for high-risk diffuse large B cell lymphoma, mature T cell lymphoma, or multiple myeloma were enrolled in the trial. General findings and caveats noted by the study authors: Combined checkpoint inhibition as post-transplant consolidation was concluded by the authors to appear tolerable. The authors stated that profiles of the T cell receptor repertoire, regulatory T cell phenotype and gut microbiota provided a biologic rationale for studying this approach further.

Deletion took 4 bases off V and 2 bases off J, with a span of 10 bases between the germline ends. From a lookup of the germline V gene, CDR1 and CDR2 are SGDLS and YYNGEE. The CDR3 sequence holds 13 residues, the cysteine and phenylalanine included. Just CDR3 DNA is preserved here, 39 bases in frame from base 1. The library came from the immunoSEQ multiplex PCR assay. TCRdb re-hosts the immuneACCESS table, in-frame sequences only. Its copies lack some clones; in the studies checked, an unresolved V gene accounts for under half of them, and the cause for the rest is not known. The sample yields 15,000 to 20,000 clones; over 75% were counted once. More than 15% of the sample is taken by the ten largest. Ipilimumab was given at 1 mg/kg intravenously on day 1 of selected weeks, and checkpoint therapy started 14 to 28 days after autologous transplant. The nivolumab dose was 3 mg/kg intravenously, delivered on day 1 of weeks 1, 4, 7, 10, and every two weeks through week 26. This was a Phase Ib clinical trial that tested ipilimumab plus nivolumab, given as combined checkpoint inhibition, for consolidation following autologous stem cell transplantation.

In regard to this clone: What this receptor recognizes is not known. The sample holds no much larger clone one base away, and base qualities are not on file.

Sequenced here: PBMCs, sampled in a trial of ipilimumab plus nivolumab as post-transplant consolidation. This TCR derives from a male donor with diffuse large B-cell lymphoma. The chain is encoded by TRBV9 joined to TRBJ2-7, with the D gene not clear enough to name. The DNA sequence is as follows: TGTGCCAGCAGCCCGGGCCGAACCTACGAGCAGTACTTC. Its translation reads: CASSPGRTYEQYF. When the CDR3 is completed using the reference TRBV9 and TRBJ2-7 genes on either side, the full variable domain is DSGVTQTPKHLITATGQRVTLRCSPRSGDLSVYWYQQSLDQGLQFLIQYYNGEERAKGNILERFSAQQFPDLHSELNLSSLELGDSALYFCASSPGRTYEQYFGPGTRLTVT.